This T cell receptor (beta chain) was observed in a study of shared clonotypes between healthy human individuals. On the study more broadly: Samples came from two female and three male donors aged 18 to 49.

Evenly divided among several immunoSEQ plates was the genomic DNA of each subset. DNA at roughly 0.2 ug, tens of thousands of T cell genomes, went into sorted-subset replicate PCRs. The repertoire was sequenced with immunoSEQ multiplex PCR; TCRdb's copy has only in-frame clones and lacks some. The sample holds about 2 million clones, 95% seen once. Germline V gene lookup returns CDR1 SGHAT and CDR2 FQNNGV. V was cut by 3 bases and J by 3 bases, with 6 bases left in between. CDR3 length equals 12 residues. The receptor was isolated from a man aged 18 to 29 in good health. The specimen was naive CD4+ T cells sorted from blood. Subset denoted: CD45RA+ positively selected. This chain links TRBV11-2 with TRBJ2-7; no clear D gene. The CDR3 DNA is TGTGCCAGCAGCTTCGTCCTCTACGAGCAGTACTTC. It specifies CASSFVLYEQYF. Looking up the rest from reference TRBV11-2 and TRBJ2-7 gives the full variable domain: EAGVAQSPRYKIIEKRQSVAFWCNPISGHATLYWYQQILGQGPKLLIQFQNNGVVDDSQLPKDRFSAERLKGVDSTLKIQPAKLEDSAVYLCASSFVLYEQYFGPGTRLTVT.